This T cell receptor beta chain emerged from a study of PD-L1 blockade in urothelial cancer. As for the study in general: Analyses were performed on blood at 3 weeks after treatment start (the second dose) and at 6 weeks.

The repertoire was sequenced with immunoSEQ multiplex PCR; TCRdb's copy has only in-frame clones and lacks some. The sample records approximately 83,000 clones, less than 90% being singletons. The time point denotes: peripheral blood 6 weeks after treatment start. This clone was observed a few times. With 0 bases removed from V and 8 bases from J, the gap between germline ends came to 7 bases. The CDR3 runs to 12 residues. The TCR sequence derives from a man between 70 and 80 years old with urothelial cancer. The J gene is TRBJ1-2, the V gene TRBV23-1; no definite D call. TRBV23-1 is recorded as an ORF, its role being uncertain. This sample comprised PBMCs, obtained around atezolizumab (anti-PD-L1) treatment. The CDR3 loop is CASSQSRGGYTF. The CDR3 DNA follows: TGCGCCAGCAGTCAATCGCGAGGGGGCTACACCTTC.